This T cell receptor (beta chain) was identified during a study of blood T cell repertoires in COVID-19 (dated by TCRdb to 2018 to 2021). Concerning the study at large: Samples covering the acute and convalescent phases of COVID-19 were provided by collaborators in the United States, Italy and Spain. The samples were drawn from the first 160 participants of the ongoing ImmuneRACE study and from over a thousand subjects provided by 6 global collaborators. The material from the prospective study consisted of cDNA or gDNA derived from T cells, B-cell-depleted T cells, or PBMCs. HLA class I and class II types, where available, came from metadata supplied by the sample provider rather than from assay-based typing. Sample metadata almost always included a de-identified subject ID, COVID-19 status, age in years and sex. The repertoires were released in a freely available public database meant as a resource for research on the immune response to SARS-CoV-2. Subjects who had been exposed to COVID-19, were actively infected with it, or had recovered from it provided the deeply sampled blood TCRbeta repertoires that made up the dataset.

For this chain, trimming is 5 bases at the V end and 1 base at the J end, and the number of junction bases without a gene match is 7. Taken from the germline V gene (reference sequence), the CDR1 and CDR2 loops are SGHAT and FQDESV. Inclusive of the bounding cysteine and phenylalanine, the CDR3 is 15 residues long. Only the CDR3 part of the read is kept: 45 bases, read in frame from the first base. TCRbeta CDR3 regions were amplified from genomic DNA by means of the immunoSEQ Assay, a bias-controlled multiplex PCR. Per the original workflow: Nucleated cell counts per sample were estimated from amplification of reference gene primers within the assay. To quantify the absolute abundance of each unique TCRbeta CDR3 rearrangement, sequence reads were collapsed and filtered. For each sample, productive Simpson clonality was calculated as the square root of Simpson's diversity index across productive rearrangements. Not all clones reach the TCRdb copy of this immuneACCESS table, which keeps in-frame sequences only. Checked studies attribute under half of the gap to unresolved V genes and leave the rest unexplained. For V, J and clone size, that table is used; D and trimming come from the DNA. The sample table shows under 200,000 clones, and about three quarters are seen once. The top ten clones comprise around 2.8% of the sample.

Regarding this clone: The antigen it recognizes is unknown. One base away there is no much larger clone; base qualities are not given. Other DNA sequences within the sample encode an identical CDR3.

Each collaborating institution followed its own protocols to collect whole blood in K2EDTA tubes. Collaborator samples were shipped for TCRbeta analysis as frozen whole blood, isolated PBMCs, or DNA extracted from either sample type. Broad study findings and their caveats: The amount of clinical and demographic metadata varied by source and participant and was provided uncurated.

The specimen was peripheral blood. This clonotype was sampled from a man in his sixties or seventies with acute or convalescent COVID-19. Here the chain combines TRBV11-1 and TRBJ2-7, with 8 middle bases fitting TRBD1. The DNA sequence is given as TGTGCCAGCAGCCCGGACAGGGACCCATCCTACGAGCAGTACTTC. Its product reads: CASSPDRDPSYEQYF.